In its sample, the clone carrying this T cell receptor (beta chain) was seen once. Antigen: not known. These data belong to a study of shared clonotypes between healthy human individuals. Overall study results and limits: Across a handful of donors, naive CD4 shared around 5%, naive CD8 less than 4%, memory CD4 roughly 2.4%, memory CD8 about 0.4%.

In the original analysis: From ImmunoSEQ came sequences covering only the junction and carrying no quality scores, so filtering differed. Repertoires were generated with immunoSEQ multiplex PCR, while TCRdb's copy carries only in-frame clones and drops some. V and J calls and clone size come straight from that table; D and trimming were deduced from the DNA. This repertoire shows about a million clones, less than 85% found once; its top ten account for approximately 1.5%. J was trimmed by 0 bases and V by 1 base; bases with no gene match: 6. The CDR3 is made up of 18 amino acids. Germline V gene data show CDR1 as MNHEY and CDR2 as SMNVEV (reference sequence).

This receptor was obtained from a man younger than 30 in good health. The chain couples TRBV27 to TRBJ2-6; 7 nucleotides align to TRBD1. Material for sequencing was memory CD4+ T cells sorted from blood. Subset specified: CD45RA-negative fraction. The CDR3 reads CASSLYRGLSSGANVLTF. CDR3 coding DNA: TGTGCCAGCAGTTTATACAGGGGCTTAAGCTCTGGGGCCAACGTCCTGACTTTC.